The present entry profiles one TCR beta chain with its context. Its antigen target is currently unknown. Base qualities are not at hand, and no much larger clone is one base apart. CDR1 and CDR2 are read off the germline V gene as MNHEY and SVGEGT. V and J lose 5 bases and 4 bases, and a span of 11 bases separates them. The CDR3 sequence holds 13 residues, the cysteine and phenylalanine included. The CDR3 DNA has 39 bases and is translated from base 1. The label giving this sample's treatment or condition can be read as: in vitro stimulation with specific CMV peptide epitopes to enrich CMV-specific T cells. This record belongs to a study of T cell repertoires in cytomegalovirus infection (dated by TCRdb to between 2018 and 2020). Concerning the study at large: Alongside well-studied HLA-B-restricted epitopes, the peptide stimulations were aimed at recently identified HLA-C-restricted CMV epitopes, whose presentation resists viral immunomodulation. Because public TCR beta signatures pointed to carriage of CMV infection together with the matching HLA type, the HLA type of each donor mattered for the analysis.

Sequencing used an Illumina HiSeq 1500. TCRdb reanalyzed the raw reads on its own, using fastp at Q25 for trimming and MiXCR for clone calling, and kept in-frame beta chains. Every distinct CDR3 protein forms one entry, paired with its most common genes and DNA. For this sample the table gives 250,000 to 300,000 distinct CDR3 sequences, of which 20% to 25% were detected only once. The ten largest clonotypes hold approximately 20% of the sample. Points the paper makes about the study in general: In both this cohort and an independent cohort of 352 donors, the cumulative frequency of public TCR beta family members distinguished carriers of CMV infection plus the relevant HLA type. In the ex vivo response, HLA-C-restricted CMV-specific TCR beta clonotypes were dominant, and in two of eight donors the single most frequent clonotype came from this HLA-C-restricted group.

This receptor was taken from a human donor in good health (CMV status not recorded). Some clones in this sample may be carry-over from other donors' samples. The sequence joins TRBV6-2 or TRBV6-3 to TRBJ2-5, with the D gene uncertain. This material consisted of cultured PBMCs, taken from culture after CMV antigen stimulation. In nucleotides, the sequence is TGTGCCAGCAGTATATACGTGGGAGAGACCCAGTACTTC. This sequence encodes CASSIYVGETQYF.